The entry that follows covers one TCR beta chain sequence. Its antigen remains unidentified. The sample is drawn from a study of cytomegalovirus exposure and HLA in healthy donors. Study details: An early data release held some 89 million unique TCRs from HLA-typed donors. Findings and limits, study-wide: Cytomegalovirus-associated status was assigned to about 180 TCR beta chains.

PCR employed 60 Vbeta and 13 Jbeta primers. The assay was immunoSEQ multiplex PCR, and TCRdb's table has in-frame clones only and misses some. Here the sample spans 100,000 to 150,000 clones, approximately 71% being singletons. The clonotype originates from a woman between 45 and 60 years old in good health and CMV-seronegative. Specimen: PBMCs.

CDR3 loop: CASSPEVSGRFSHEQFF. Here the CDR3 DNA reads TGTGCCAGCAGCCCCGAGGTTAGCGGGAGATTTAGCCATGAGCAGTTCTTC. The genes are TRBV14 and TRBJ2-1; 9 nucleotides match TRBD2. CDR1 and CDR2 from the germline V gene are SGHDN and FVKESK. V gave up 4 bases and J gave up 8 bases; unmatched junction bases: 15. CDR3 size: 17 residues.